The 25 T cell receptor beta chains reported below all come from one sample, sequenced in a study of a mutant IDH1 vaccine in newly diagnosed glioma. Their recognized antigens are unknown. As for time point: week 11, during vaccination. Vaccinated patients received 300 ug of mutant IDH1 20-mer peptide per dose, with topical imiquimod. Using immunoSEQ multiplex PCR, the repertoire was profiled, and TCRdb retains in-frame clones only, with some absent. The table shows 110,000 or so clones, with roughly 88% occurring only once. Sample: PBMCs, taken from a glioma patient whose treatment included an IDH1 peptide vaccine. Source of these receptors: a woman aged 45 to 65 with glioma.

The chain links TRBV29-1 to TRBJ2-5; 14 nucleotides align to TRBD2. The DNA end is more similar to TRBJ2-7, so the J call may be wrong. There are 15 residues in the CDR3. The germline V gene encodes CDR1 SQVTM and CDR2 ANQGSEA. The CDR3 region is CSVGTSGRVPPEQYF. The CDR3 DNA follows: TGCAGCGTGGGGACTAGCGGGAGAGTTCCTCCCGAGCAGTACTTC.

On this clone itself: Distinct nucleotide sequences in the sample also encode this CDR3. This chain joins TRBV2 and TRBJ2-7; D is undetermined. V lost 6 bases, J lost 1 base, and 4 bases lay in between. Germline V lookup: CDR1 SNHLY, CDR2 FYNNEI. The CDR3 extends over 11 amino acids. In DNA form, the CDR3 reads TGTGCCAGCAGCTCATCCTACGAGCAGTACTTC. Its translation is CASSSSYEQYF.

The genes are TRBV18 and TRBJ2-1; D is unclear. Trimming pared 6 bases from V and 6 bases from J, leaving 12 bases between. The CDR3 contains 13 residues. Germline CDR1 KGHSH, CDR2 LQKENI. The CDR3 DNA sequence: TGTGCCAGCTCCCTCGGAATCCGCAATGAGCAGTTCTTC. Translating gives CASSLGIRNEQFF.

This chain uses TRBV30 with TRBJ2-7, with D perhaps TRBD1 (5 bases). Germline lookup yields CDR1 GTSNPN and CDR2 SVGIG (reference sequence). The CDR3 is 16 residues long. Trimming cost V 2 bases and J 2 bases, with 19 bases left between them. The CDR3 DNA sequence: TGTGCCTGGAGTCCCTACAGGCTCGGCCCCACCTACGAGCAGTACTTC. Translated, it gives CAWSPYRLGPTYEQYF.

The chain has TRBV28 and TRBJ2-1, with D perhaps TRBD1 or TRBD2 (5 bases each). Germline V gene lookup returns CDR1 MDHEN and CDR2 SYDVKM. The CDR3 runs to 13 residues. Trimming shortened V by 3 bases and J by 10 bases, and 13 bases separated the two germline ends. The CDR3 coding sequence is TGTGCCAGCAGTTTTCCACGGGACCGAGAGCAGTTCTTC. Its protein is CASSFPRDREQFF.

The table lists this clone with a few counts. The same CDR3 also results from other DNA sequences found in this sample. CDR3 nucleotides: TGTGCCAGCAGCGTGGGGGGGCCAAATCAGCCCCAGCATTTT. The encoded protein is CASSVGGPNQPQHF. The chain links TRBV9 to TRBJ1-5; tentatively, D is TRBD1 (6 bases). There are 14 residues in the CDR3. Per the germline V gene, CDR1 is SGDLS and CDR2 is YYNGEE. The V and J ends lost 2 bases and 4 bases respectively, with 10 bases between them.

The chain combines TRBV7-2 with TRBJ1-2, with 8 bases lining up with TRBD1. V gave up 1 base and J gave up 3 bases; unmatched junction bases: 1. Looked up from germline, CDR1 is SGHTA and CDR2 is FQGNSA. This CDR3 is built from 14 residues. The CDR3 DNA is TGTGCCAGCAGCTTAGGACAGGGGCACTATGGCTACACCTTC. Protein sequence: CASSLGQGHYGYTF.

The chain employs TRBV27 and TRBJ2-6, with D perhaps matching TRBD2 (6 bases). Germline V gene data show CDR1 as MNHEY and CDR2 as SMNVEV (reference sequence). This CDR3 is built from 15 residues. Deletions cut 10 bases from V and 2 bases from J, with 15 bases between. Here the CDR3 reads CATLSPGAGANVLTF. The CDR3, as DNA: TGTGCCACGCTGAGCCCGGGGGCTGGGGCCAACGTCCTGACTTTC.

The rearrangement joins TRBV27 to TRBJ1-1; D unclear. Trimming removed 6 bases from V and 4 bases from J, with 12 bases in between. CDR3 length equals 13 residues. CDR1 is MNHEY and CDR2 is SMNVEV in the germline V gene (reference sequence). DNA for the CDR3: TGTGCCAGCAGCATACAACGGCGCACTGAAGCTTTCTTT. Its protein is CASSIQRRTEAFF.

This clone came up once. The chain is built from TRBV6-6 and TRBJ2-7, with D unresolved. The length of the CDR3 is 16 residues. Germline V gene data show CDR1 as MNHNY and CDR2 as SVGAGI (reference sequence). V lost 0 bases and J lost 0, with 12 bases in between. CDR3 DNA sequence: TGTGCCAGCAGTTACTCAAAGGCTCACGACTCCTACGAGCAGTACTTC. This translates into CASSYSKAHDSYEQYF.

The rearrangement joins TRBV5-1 to TRBJ1-5, with D hard to call. Per germline, CDR1 SGHRS and CDR2 YFSETQ. Deletions cut 2 bases from V and 4 bases from J, with 10 bases between. CDR3 length: 14 amino acids. The CDR3 sequence: CASSFGDLNQPQHF. As DNA, the CDR3 is TGCGCCAGCAGCTTCGGTGACTTGAATCAGCCCCAGCATTTT.

The chain employs TRBV10-2 and TRBJ1-1; TRBD1 aligns across 8 bases. CDR1 is WSHSY, CDR2 SAAADI, per germline. This CDR3 has 14 residues. The V segment lost 0 bases and the J segment 4 bases; nucleotides outside the gene matches: 1. CDR3 region: CASSESTGGTEAFF. CDR3 nucleotide sequence: TGCGCCAGCAGTGAGTCCACAGGGGGCACTGAAGCTTTCTTT.

The chain uses TRBV10-2 and TRBJ2-7; perhaps D is TRBD1 or TRBD2 (5 bases each). V was pared by 4 bases and J by 2 bases, with 6 bases between. Germline CDR1 is WSHSY and CDR2 is SAAADI. The CDR3 is 12 residues long. The DNA of the CDR3 is TGCGCCAGCAGTGTGGGGGCCTACGAGCAGTACTTC. Amino acids: CASSVGAYEQYF.

V gene TRBV29-1 combines with J gene TRBJ1-5; 10 positions match TRBD1. CDR3 length: 14 residues. In germline, CDR1 is SQVTM, CDR2 ANQGSEA. Trimming took 6 bases from V and 2 from J; bases not matched to a gene: 4. DNA for the CDR3: TGCAGCGTCGGTGGACAGGGGGGCAATCAGCCCCAGCATTTT. Encoded protein: CSVGGQGGNQPQHF.

This clone occurred a few times. The gene calls are TRBV5-6 and TRBJ2-1, with TRBD1 identical over 10 bases. J lost 12 bases, V lost 4 bases, and 13 bases had no gene match. There are 15 residues in the CDR3. CDR1 and CDR2 (germline): SGHDT, YYEEEE. CDR3 DNA sequence: TGTGCCAGCAGCGCCCGTGGGACAGGGGCCTTGGGGCAGTTCTTC. This codes for CASSARGTGALGQFF.

The chain recombines TRBV27 with TRBJ2-1; D ambiguous. The CDR3 extends over 12 amino acids. Germline-derived CDR1 and CDR2 are MNHEY and SMNVEV (reference sequence). V was pared by 6 bases and J by 4 bases, with 7 bases between. CDR3 sequence: CASSPGYNEQFF. CDR3 sequence (DNA): TGTGCCAGCAGCCCCGGGTACAATGAGCAGTTCTTC.

The rearrangement links TRBV27 to TRBJ2-1, with 8 bases matching TRBD1. Germline V gene lookup returns CDR1 MNHEY and CDR2 SMNVEV (reference sequence). The CDR3 is 15 amino acids. The ends lost 2 bases at V and 10 bases at J; junction bases unmatched: 10. CDR3 in amino acids: CASSLMGQVLGEQFF. The CDR3 DNA is TGTGCCAGCAGTTTAATGGGACAGGTATTAGGGGAGCAGTTCTTC.

V and J are TRBV7-9 and TRBJ2-1; the match to TRBD1 covers 7 bases. The CDR3 is 16 amino acids. CDR1 is SEHNR and CDR2 is FQNEAQ in the germline V gene (reference sequence). The V gene end was trimmed by 5 bases and the J gene end by 0 bases; junction bases not matched to a gene: 7. The CDR3 sequence is CASSPATGISYNEQFF. For the CDR3, the DNA is TGTGCCAGCAGCCCCGCGACAGGGATCTCCTACAATGAGCAGTTCTTC.

The V and J genes are TRBV29-1 and TRBJ1-4; TRBD1 might be the D (5 bases). CDR3 length: 11 amino acids. Germline CDR1 reads SQVTM; CDR2 reads ANQGSEA. V lost 3 bases and J 6 bases, leaving 5 bases between the germline ends. CDR3 residues: CSVDRDEKLFF. The DNA of the CDR3 is TGCAGCGTTGACAGGGATGAAAAACTGTTTTTT.

This clone was recorded only once. V usage is TRBV9 and J usage is TRBJ2-3; 10 bases match TRBD2. Germline V gene lookup returns CDR1 SGDLS and CDR2 YYNGEE. Germline trimming cut 4 bases from V and 2 bases from J; bases unmatched to any gene: 4. The CDR3 consists of 15 residues. The DNA of the CDR3 is TGTGCCAGCAGCCCCGGGACTAGCGTCACAGATACGCAGTATTTT. This sequence encodes CASSPGTSVTDTQYF.

This clone was counted a single time. The genes are TRBV11-2 and TRBJ1-4; D gene unclear. The CDR3 totals 14 residues. Trimming cost V 1 base and J 8 bases, with 11 bases left between them. CDR1 is SGHAT, CDR2 FQNNGV, per germline. The CDR3 region has the DNA TGTGCCAGCAGCTTAGGAGTAGCTCGGGAAAAACTGTTTTTT. Encoded protein: CASSLGVAREKLFF.

This rearrangement joins TRBV6-9 to TRBJ2-7, with 9 bases aligning to TRBD2. Germline CDR1 reads MNHGY; CDR2 reads SVAAGI. CDR3 length: 12 amino acids. V lost 6 bases to trimming and J lost 5 bases; unmatched junction nucleotides: 2. The CDR3 here is CASSLAGNEQYF. Written as DNA, the CDR3 is TGTGCCAGCAGCCTAGCGGGAAACGAGCAGTACTTC.

The chain uses TRBV5-1 and TRBJ2-7; 7 bases line up with TRBD2. CDR1 SGHRS and CDR2 YFSETQ come from the germline V gene. The CDR3 has 15 amino acids. The trim removed 4 bases at V and 0 bases at J, leaving 7 bases unmatched. CDR3 protein: CASSGSTSRSYEQYF. The DNA of the CDR3 is TGCGCCAGCAGCGGGTCGACTAGCCGCTCCTACGAGCAGTACTTC. The complete variable domain, with remaining parts taken from reference TRBV5-1 and TRBJ2-7, reads KAGVTQTPRYLIKTRGQQVTLSCSPISGHRSVSWYQQTPGQGLQFLFEYFSETQRNKGNFPGRFSGRQFSNSRSEMNVSTLELGDSALYLCASSGSTSRSYEQYFGPGTRLTVT.

The chain uses TRBV2 and TRBJ2-1; D is unresolved. Trimming took 4 bases from V and 9 from J, leaving 13 bases between them. CDR1 and CDR2 (germline): SNHLY, FYNNEI. The CDR3 is made up of 13 amino acids. CDR3 residues: CASSALTGGEQFF. CDR3 in DNA: TGTGCCAGCAGTGCCCTCACGGGCGGTGAGCAGTTCTTC.

The rearrangement links TRBV27 to TRBJ2-7, with a possible D match to TRBD2 (5 bases). Germline loops: CDR1 MNHEY, CDR2 SMNVEV (reference sequence). The CDR3 contains 14 residues. With 8 bases removed from V and 0 bases from J, the gap between germline ends came to 14 bases. DNA for the CDR3: TGTGCCAGCGGATCTAGCAGGAGCTCCTACGAGCAGTACTTC. Its protein product is CASGSSRSSYEQYF.